The text below deals with one T cell receptor beta chain. As yet, its antigen is unknown. This record comes from a study of T cell responses to AZD1222 COVID-19 vaccine. Study-level results: Breadth and depth of Spike-specific TCRs rose after two AZD1222 doses.

The CDR3 has 13 amino acids. J was trimmed by 6 bases and V by 4 bases; bases with no gene match: 4. Method: immunoSEQ multiplex PCR; TCRdb's copy keeps in-frame clones and lacks some. The sample lists fewer than 85,000 clones; roughly 84% were seen once. The clonotype originates from an adult who received the AZD1222 COVID-19 vaccine. Here the sequenced sample was peripheral blood, taken 28 days after the second AZD1222 dose. The gene calls are TRBV23-1 and TRBJ2-5; 8 positions match TRBD1. TRBV23-1 has ORF status, its function being uncertain. In nucleotides, the CDR3 is TGCGCCAGCAGTCTGCAGGGGGCAAAGACCCAGTACTTC. Translation gives CASSLQGAKTQYF.